This T cell receptor (beta chain) is drawn from a study of control samples from healthy donors and cancer patients. Sequencing used immunoSEQ multiplex PCR; TCRdb keeps in-frame clones, though not all of them. The sample lists around 53,000 clones; roughly 87% were seen once. This CDR3 spans 13 amino acids. V shed 7 bases and J shed 4 bases, with 11 bases lying between them. Germline-derived CDR1 and CDR2 are SNHLY and FYNNEI. The chain uses TRBV2 and TRBJ1-5; D is undetermined. The sequence was obtained from a man aged 55 to 70 with head and neck cancer. The sample comprised PBMCs. CDR3 residues: CASNVGLNQPQHF. As DNA, the CDR3 is TGTGCCAGCAACGTGGGGTTAAATCAGCCCCAGCATTTT.